Shown below are 18 T cell receptor beta chains from a single sample sequenced in a study of T cell repertoires in cytomegalovirus infection. TCRdb used MiXCR to reprocess the reads, holding one entry per CDR3 protein. Of about 80,000 distinct CDR3 sequences listed, less than 4.5% are singletons. The sample was PBMCs. Receptors were obtained from a human donor in good health (CMV status not recorded). Some clones in this sample may be carry-over from other donors' samples.

This clonotype was detected many times. This chain links TRBV29-1 with TRBJ2-3; possible D gene TRBD2, 6 bases. V dropped 0 bases and J dropped 3 bases, with 10 bases sitting between them. This CDR3 region has 14 residues. The germline V gene encodes CDR1 SQVTM and CDR2 ANQGSEA. As DNA, the CDR3 is TGCAGCGTTGAAGATCCGGAGGGGACAGATACGCAGTATTTT. It encodes CSVEDPEGTDTQYF.

This clonotype was picked up many times. V is TRBV9 and J is TRBJ2-1; 7 nucleotides line up with TRBD1. The V segment lost 6 bases and the J segment 5 bases; nucleotides outside the gene matches: 11. Germline V CDR1 and CDR2: SGDLS, YYNGEE. The CDR3 is made up of 15 amino acids. This CDR3 reads CASTPGQLSHNEQFF. CDR3 nucleotide sequence: TGTGCCAGCACCCCGGGACAGTTATCTCACAATGAGCAGTTCTTC. Filled out from reference TRBV9 and TRBJ2-1, the complete variable domain reads DSGVTQTPKHLITATGQRVTLRCSPRSGDLSVYWYQQSLDQGLQFLIQYYNGEERAKGNILERFSAQQFPDLHSELNLSSLELGDSALYFCASTPGQLSHNEQFFGPGTRLTVL.

This clonotype came up many times. The chain uses TRBV5-1 and TRBJ2-1; D call uncertain. Trimming left V 1 base short and J 5 bases short, with 10 bases between. The germline V gene encodes CDR1 SGHRS and CDR2 YFSETQ. CDR3 length: 14 residues. The CDR3 nucleotides read TGCGCCAGCAGCTTGTCAGGACCGCACAATGAGCAGTTCTTC. It translates to CASSLSGPHNEQFF.

This clonotype has ten or more counts. Germline is not matched at one junction end, which may reflect a read error. The chain has TRBV6-1 and TRBJ1-2; D perhaps matches TRBD1 (5 bases). CDR1 and CDR2 (germline): MNHNS, SASEGT. There are 14 residues in the CDR3. CDR3: CASSEGPREVGYTF. The DNA for the CDR3 is TGTGCCAGCAGCGAAGGCCCCAGGGAGGTTGGCTACACCTTC.

In this sample, this clonotype turned up many times. V and J are TRBV12-3 or TRBV12-4 and TRBJ2-5; D is uncertain. CDR3 size: 14 residues. V lost 6 bases, J lost 5 bases, and 16 bases lay in between. The CDR3 nucleotides read TGTGCCAGCAGCCCGGCCACAGCCCGTGAGACCCAGTACTTC. Amino acid sequence: CASSPATARETQYF.

In its sample, this clonotype was seen many times. One junction end does not reproduce the germline sequence, and a read error may be involved. V gene TRBV7-6 combines with J gene TRBJ2-7; a possible D gene is TRBD2 (5 bases). This CDR3 is built from 16 residues. CDR1 and CDR2 from the germline V gene are SGHVS and FNYEAQ. The CDR3 DNA sequence: TGTGCCAGCAGCCTAGCTGGCTTCCCGAGCTCCTACGAGCAGTACTTC. Its protein product is CASSLAGFPSSYEQYF.

This clonotype has at least ten counts. This chain connects TRBV27 to TRBJ2-3; D is uncertain. The CDR3 length is 15 residues. V was pared by 2 bases and J by 2 bases, with 11 bases between. Germline-derived CDR1 and CDR2 are MNHEY and SMNVEV (reference sequence). Here the CDR3 DNA reads TGTGCCAGCAGTTTAGTAAAGGGTTACACAGATACGCAGTATTTT. As protein: CASSLVKGYTDTQYF.

Many counts were recorded for this clonotype. The gene calls are TRBV20-1 and TRBJ2-3; a weak D match, TRBD1 (6 bases). Per germline, CDR1 DFQATT and CDR2 SNEGSKA (reference sequence). V lost 6 bases and J lost 5, with 12 bases in between. There are 12 residues in the CDR3. CDR3 nucleotide sequence: TGCAGTGCGATGAAGACAGGAGATACGCAGTATTTT. This codes for CSAMKTGDTQYF.

This clonotype was counted ten times or more. V gene TRBV7-8 combines with J gene TRBJ2-7; D not resolved. This CDR3 spans 11 amino acids. Germline CDR1 reads SGHVS; CDR2 reads FQNEAQ. Trimming stripped 6 bases from V and 4 bases from J, with 7 bases between. CDR3 sequence (DNA): TGTGCCAGCAGAATGGGATACGAGCAGTACTTC. Protein: CASRMGYEQYF.

This clonotype was found many times. The V gene is TRBV7-2, the J gene TRBJ2-3; 13 bases fit TRBD2. The germline CDR1 and CDR2 sequences are SGHTA and FQGNSA. V dropped 5 bases and J dropped 6; count of bases not matched to a gene: 8. The length of the CDR3 is 16 residues. CDR3 DNA: TGTGCCAGCAGCCTCAGGACTAGCGGGGGACTGGATACGCAGTATTTT. Protein sequence: CASSLRTSGGLDTQYF.

This clonotype was counted ten times or more. The CDR3 nucleotides are TGTGCCAGCTCGGACAGGGGCTCCTACAATGAGCAGTTCTTC. Encoded protein: CASSDRGSYNEQFF. V usage is TRBV6-2 or TRBV6-3 and J usage is TRBJ2-1; 9 bases map to TRBD1. With 8 bases clipped from V and 0 bases from J, the junction kept 2 bases outside the gene matches. The germline CDR1 and CDR2 sequences are MNHEY and SVGEGT. The CDR3 contains 14 residues.

Many counts were recorded for this clonotype. The chain is built from TRBV7-9 and TRBJ2-2, with D perhaps matching TRBD2 (6 bases). Germline CDR1 reads SEHNR; CDR2 reads FQNEAQ (reference sequence). Trimming left V 5 bases short and J 5 bases short, with 18 bases between. The CDR3 loop spans 16 amino acids. The CDR3 coding sequence is TGTGCCAGCAGCCCAAGATCAACCGGGGGTACCGGGGAGCTGTTTTTT. The encoded protein is CASSPRSTGGTGELFF.

The sample holds many counts of this clonotype. This chain joins TRBV7-2 and TRBJ1-5; 11 nucleotides agree with TRBD1. With 9 bases clipped from V and 4 bases from J, the junction kept 8 bases outside the gene matches. CDR1 is SGHTA and CDR2 is FQGNSA in the germline V gene. This CDR3 is built from 15 residues. As DNA, the CDR3 is TGTGCCAGTAGGCAGGACAGGGGGCTAAATCAGCCCCAGCATTTT. Residues: CASRQDRGLNQPQHF.

Ten or more counts support this clonotype. This sequence joins TRBV7-9 and TRBJ2-1; 9 bases line up with TRBD2. V shed 2 bases and J 10 bases; nucleotides not matched to a gene: 9. This CDR3 has 15 amino acids. Germline V CDR1 and CDR2: SEHNR, FQNEAQ (reference sequence). CDR3 nucleotide sequence: TGTGCCAGCAGCTTATCCAGCGGGGGGCGCAAGGAGCAGTTCTTC. Protein product: CASSLSSGGRKEQFF.

In its sample, this clonotype was seen many times. The genes are TRBV28 and TRBJ1-2; no clear D gene. V shed 5 bases and J shed 8 bases, with 6 bases lying between them. This CDR3 comprises 10 residues. The germline V gene has CDR1 MDHEN and CDR2 SYDVKM. For the CDR3, the DNA is TGTGCCAGCAGTCGTAGGGGCTACACCTTC. As protein: CASSRRGYTF.

This clonotype showed up many times. This sequence joins TRBV5-1 and TRBJ2-7; D unresolved. Trimming removed 0 bases at V and 1 base at J, with 8 bases between. There are 14 residues in the CDR3. Germline CDR1 and CDR2: SGHRS and YFSETQ. CDR3 nucleotide sequence: TGCGCCAGCAGCTTGGGGTTGGGATCCTACGAGCAGTACTTC. Residues: CASSLGLGSYEQYF.

The table lists this clonotype with many counts. This chain uses TRBV7-2 with TRBJ1-6; 8 bases fit TRBD1. From germline, CDR1 is SGHTA and CDR2 FQGNSA. The CDR3 totals 14 residues. The V segment lost 5 bases and the J segment 9 bases; nucleotides outside the gene matches: 6. CDR3 in DNA: TGTGCCAGCAGCCAAGGACAGGGAGGTTCACCCCTCCACTTT. This translates into CASSQGQGGSPLHF. The full variable domain, with the rest looked up from reference TRBV7-2 and TRBJ1-6, is GAGVSQSPSNKVTEKGKDVELRCDPISGHTALYWYRQSLGQGLEFLIYFQGNSAPDKSGLPSDRFSAERTGGSVSTLTIQRTQQEDSAVYLCASSQGQGGSPLHFGNGTRLTVT.

This clonotype appeared many times. The V call is TRBV4-3, the J call TRBJ1-5; possibly TRBD1 for D (5 bases). The CDR3 length is 15 residues. V gave up 0 bases and J gave up 5 bases, with 11 bases separating them. Germline CDR1 LGHNA, CDR2 YSLEER. CDR3 sequence (DNA): TGCGCCAGCAGCCAAGATATCCAGGGTGATCAGCCCCAGCATTTT. Protein product: CASSQDIQGDQPQHF.